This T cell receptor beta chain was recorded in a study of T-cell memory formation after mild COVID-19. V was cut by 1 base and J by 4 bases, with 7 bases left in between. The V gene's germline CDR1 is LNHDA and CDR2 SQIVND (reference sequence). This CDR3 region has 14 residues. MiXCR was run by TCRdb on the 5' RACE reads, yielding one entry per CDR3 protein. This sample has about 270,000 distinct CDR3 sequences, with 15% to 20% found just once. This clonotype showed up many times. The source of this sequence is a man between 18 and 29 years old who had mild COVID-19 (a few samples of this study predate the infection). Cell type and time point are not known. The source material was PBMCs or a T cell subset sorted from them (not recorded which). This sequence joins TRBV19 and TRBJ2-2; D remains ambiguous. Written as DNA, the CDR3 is TGTGCCAGTAGTATAGTCTCGAGCACCGGGGAGCTGTTTTTT. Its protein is CASSIVSSTGELFF. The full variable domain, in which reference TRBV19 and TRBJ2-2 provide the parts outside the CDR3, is DGGITQSPKYLFRKEGQNVTLSCEQNLNHDAMYWYRQDPGQGLRLIYYSQIVNDFQKGDIAEGYSVSREKKESFPLTVTSAQKNPTAFYLCASSIVSSTGELFFGEGSRLTVL.